Below are 32 T cell receptor beta chains sequenced from a single sample in a study of cytomegalovirus exposure and HLA in healthy donors. It was with 60 Vbeta and 13 Jbeta primers that the PCR ran. The method was immunoSEQ multiplex PCR; TCRdb's version includes in-frame clones alone and lacks a portion of them. The repertoire has 100,000 to 150,000 clones, 65% to 80% of them found once; the top ten carry 3.4%. The sequencing sample was made of PBMCs. These receptors were collected from a man aged 30 to 45 in good health and CMV-seronegative.

The chain links TRBV6-1 to TRBJ1-1; no reliable D call. This CDR3 is built from 14 residues. CDR1 is MNHNS and CDR2 is SASEGT in the germline V gene. V was shortened by 1 base and J by 10 bases, with 16 bases between the two germline ends. The CDR3 DNA is TGTGCCAGCAGTGAAGGGGCCACTCTTTCGGTAGCTTTCTTT. Residues: CASSEGATLSVAFF.

V and J are TRBV14 and TRBJ2-6, with D possibly TRBD1 on 5 matching bases. This CDR3 has 14 amino acids. Germline V gives CDR1 SGHDN, CDR2 FVKESK. V lost 4 bases to trimming and J lost 1 base, with 5 bases between them. DNA for the CDR3: TGTGCCAGCAGCCCAGGGTCTGGGGCCAACGTCCTGACTTTC. Amino acid sequence: CASSPGSGANVLTF. The variable domain in full, with the rest retrieved from reference TRBV14 and TRBJ2-6, is EAGVTQFPSHSVIEKGQTVTLRCDPISGHDNLYWYRRVMGKEIKFLLHFVKESKQDESGMPNNRFLAERTGGTYSTLKVQPAELEDSGVYFCASSPGSGANVLTFGAGSRLTVL.

The V gene is TRBV5-1, the J gene TRBJ2-7; D may be TRBD2 (6 bases). Trimming removed 4 bases at V and 2 bases at J, with 16 bases between. The germline V gene has CDR1 SGHRS and CDR2 YFSETQ. This CDR3 region has 15 residues. For the CDR3, the DNA is TGCGCCAGCAGCCCTACCGGAGGGGCCCCCTACGAGCAGTACTTC. Protein product: CASSPTGGAPYEQYF.

This clone was counted a single time. The CDR3 here is CASSQLSTGGIVGAGELFF. CDR3 nucleotide sequence: TGTGCCAGCAGCCAACTCTCGACAGGGGGGATAGTTGGGGCCGGGGAGCTGTTTTTT. V usage is TRBV11-3 and J usage is TRBJ2-2; 9 bases map to TRBD1. Germline V CDR1 and CDR2: SGHNT, YENEEA. Trimming removed 5 bases from V and 6 bases from J; junction bases left unmatched: 19. CDR3 length: 19 amino acids.

This clone has more than one count but fewer than ten. The rearrangement links TRBV6-4 to TRBJ2-5, with 11 bases that match TRBD1. The CDR3 totals 15 residues. V lost 8 bases and J lost 4; bases outside the gene matches: 9. Germline values: CDR1 MRHNA, CDR2 SNTAGT. The CDR3 DNA is TGTGCCAGCTCCTCCGGGACAGGGGGTGGAGAGACCCAGTACTTC. Protein: CASSSGTGGGETQYF.

The rearrangement links TRBV6-1 to TRBJ2-5, with D possibly matching TRBD2 (6 bases). V was trimmed by 3 bases and J by 4 bases, leaving 15 bases between them. The CDR3 extends over 15 amino acids. From germline, CDR1 is MNHNS and CDR2 SASEGT. The CDR3 nucleotides are TGTGCCAGCAGTGAGGCGGGAAGGTCTGGAGAGACCCAGTACTTC. This encodes CASSEAGRSGETQYF.

The chain links TRBV6-5 to TRBJ2-2, with TRBD1 identical over 11 bases. V shed 5 bases and J 5 bases; nucleotides not matched to a gene: 4. Germline lookup yields CDR1 MNHEY and CDR2 SVGAGI. CDR3 length: 15 amino acids. The CDR3 sequence: CASSGTGGQTGELFF. The CDR3 DNA reads as TGTGCCAGCAGTGGGACAGGGGGTCAAACCGGGGAGCTGTTTTTT.

The chain couples TRBV6-5 to TRBJ2-7; TRBD1 is a possible D gene (5 bases). Trimming left V 0 bases short and J 4 bases short, with 10 bases between. The CDR3 loop spans 14 amino acids. Germline V gene data show CDR1 as MNHEY and CDR2 as SVGAGI. CDR3 protein: CASSYSATDYEQYF. DNA of the CDR3: TGTGCCAGCAGTTACTCGGCGACAGATTACGAGCAGTACTTC.

This chain uses TRBV9 with TRBJ1-2; 8 nucleotides line up with TRBD1. CDR1 is SGDLS, CDR2 YYNGEE, per germline. The V and J ends lost 2 bases and 4 bases, in that order; junction bases with no gene match: 7. The length of the CDR3 is 15 residues. The CDR3 reads CASSVGQGTLYGYTF. CDR3 coding DNA: TGTGCCAGCAGCGTTGGACAGGGTACACTCTATGGCTACACCTTC.

The rearrangement joins TRBV7-6 to TRBJ1-1; 10 nucleotides align to TRBD1. Germline V gene data show CDR1 as SGHVS and CDR2 as FNYEAQ. J gave up 1 base and V 4 bases, and 6 bases lay outside the gene matches. CDR3 size: 16 residues. The CDR3 region is CASSSRQGAENTEAFF. The CDR3 region has the DNA TGTGCCAGCAGCTCTCGACAGGGGGCCGAGAACACTGAAGCTTTCTTT.

This chain connects TRBV6-4 to TRBJ1-1, with a weak D call TRBD1 (5 bases). Trimming removed 4 bases at V and 5 bases at J, with 14 bases between. Germline CDR1 is MRHNA and CDR2 is SNTAGT. The CDR3 loop spans 14 amino acids. The CDR3 is CASSAERGRTEAFF. For the CDR3, the DNA is TGTGCCAGCAGTGCCGAAAGGGGTCGGACTGAAGCTTTCTTT.

This clone showed up just a few times. The J gene is TRBJ1-4, the V gene TRBV30; TRBD1 is a possible D gene (5 bases). Germline CDR1 is GTSNPN and CDR2 is SVGIG (reference sequence). The V gene lost 0 bases and the J gene lost 2 bases, with 10 bases spanning the gap. The CDR3 runs 15 residues. CDR3 nucleotide sequence: TGTGCCTGGAGTGTACGGGGGGGTACTAATGAAAAACTGTTTTTT. Its protein is CAWSVRGGTNEKLFF.

V usage is TRBV7-6 and J usage is TRBJ2-3; 7 positions match TRBD2. The CDR3 extends over 16 amino acids. Trimming removed 6 bases from V and 2 bases from J; junction bases left unmatched: 11. Germline CDR1 is SGHVS and CDR2 is FNYEAQ. DNA of the CDR3: TGTGCCAGCAGGGCGAAGACGGGGGGAAACACAGATACGCAGTATTTT. Translation: CASRAKTGGNTDTQYF.

A single count supports this clone. The rearrangement links TRBV7-3 to TRBJ1-2; the D gene is possibly TRBD1 (6 bases). V was shortened by 5 bases and J by 0 bases, with 13 bases between the two germline ends. This CDR3 has 15 amino acids. Germline CDR1 is SGHTA and CDR2 is FQGTGA. The CDR3, as DNA: TGTGCCAGCAGCCCGCAGACAGGAACTAACTATGGCTACACCTTC. Protein product: CASSPQTGTNYGYTF.

The chain couples TRBV5-6 to TRBJ1-5; 9 bases match TRBD1. The junction had 9 bases not matched to a gene; V was cut back by 5 bases and J by 3 bases. CDR1 and CDR2 (germline): SGHDT, YYEEEE. The length of the CDR3 is 16 residues. CDR3 nucleotides: TGTGCCAGCAGACGATACAGGGGGCAGAACAATCAGCCCCAGCATTTT. Its protein product is CASRRYRGQNNQPQHF.

The chain employs TRBV29-1 and TRBJ2-2, with D perhaps matching TRBD2 (7 bases). From germline, CDR1 is SQVTM and CDR2 ANQGSEA. Trimming removed 7 bases from V and 2 bases from J, with 17 bases in between. The CDR3 is 15 amino acids. CDR3 amino acids: CSATPPGGNTGELFF. The CDR3, as DNA: TGCAGCGCAACTCCCCCGGGGGGCAACACCGGGGAGCTGTTTTTT.

The chain joins TRBV5-6 to TRBJ1-3, with 12 bases aligning to TRBD1. This CDR3 is 16 amino acids long. The junction had 8 bases not matched to a gene; V was cut back by 2 bases and J by 8 bases. Germline V CDR1 and CDR2: SGHDT, YYEEEE. The CDR3 region has the DNA TGTGCCAGCAGCTTCGGGACAGGGGGCAAAGGGTACACCATATATTTT. Translation gives CASSFGTGGKGYTIYF.

The V gene is TRBV7-2, the J gene TRBJ1-5; D might be TRBD1 (6 bases). Germline loops: CDR1 SGHTA, CDR2 FQGNSA. This CDR3 is built from 14 residues. Trimming took 3 bases from V and 7 from J, leaving 13 bases between them. In nucleotides, the CDR3 is TGTGCCAGCAGCTTCTACAGGGAGGGCCAGCCCCAGCATTTT. It is translated as CASSFYREGQPQHF.

The chain recombines TRBV18 with TRBJ1-6, with 9 bases fitting TRBD1. CDR1 KGHSH and CDR2 LQKENI come from the germline V gene. The CDR3 loop spans 15 amino acids. Losses at the gene ends were 3 bases for V and 3 bases for J; bases not matched to a gene: 0. DNA of the CDR3: TGTGCCAGCTCACCGGGACAGGGCTATAATTCACCCCTCCACTTT. It codes for CASSPGQGYNSPLHF.

The gene calls are TRBV19 and TRBJ1-5; 7 positions match TRBD1. Germline V gives CDR1 LNHDA, CDR2 SQIVND (reference sequence). The length of the CDR3 is 16 residues. After removal of 5 bases from V and 2 bases from J, the junction contained 9 bases not matched to a gene. The CDR3 sequence is CASSAQGSVGNQPQHF. As DNA, the CDR3 is TGTGCCAGTAGTGCACAGGGGTCGGTAGGCAATCAGCCCCAGCATTTT.

This clone was counted only a few times. This chain joins TRBV5-1 and TRBJ1-1; 7 bases agree with TRBD1. Germline V gene data show CDR1 as SGHRS and CDR2 as YFSETQ. The CDR3 runs to 15 residues. Trimming took 3 bases from V and 0 from J; bases not matched to a gene: 5. The CDR3 region has the DNA TGCGCCAGCAGCTACCGGGACAGCATGAACACTGAAGCTTTCTTT. Translated: CASSYRDSMNTEAFF. The full variable domain, its missing parts supplied by reference TRBV5-1 and TRBJ1-1, is KAGVTQTPRYLIKTRGQQVTLSCSPISGHRSVSWYQQTPGQGLQFLFEYFSETQRNKGNFPGRFSGRQFSNSRSEMNVSTLELGDSALYLCASSYRDSMNTEAFFGQGTRLTVV.

V is TRBV6-5 and J is TRBJ2-2, with D tentatively TRBD1 (7 bases). CDR1 and CDR2 from the germline V gene are MNHEY and SVGAGI. V lost 2 bases, J lost 2 bases, and 9 bases lay in between. CDR3 length: 15 residues. CDR3 DNA: TGTGCCAGCAGTTACGGAGGGGGCAACACCGGGGAGCTGTTTTTT. It encodes CASSYGGGNTGELFF.

The CDR3 loop is CASSSTGGVYGYTF. In DNA, the CDR3 is TGTGCCAGCAGCTCCACAGGGGGCGTCTATGGCTACACCTTC. The chain employs TRBV5-4 and TRBJ1-2, with 9 nucleotides matching TRBD1. Trimming at V came to 3 bases and at J to 4 bases, leaving 4 bases not matched to a gene. From germline, CDR1 is SGHNT and CDR2 YYREEE (reference sequence). This CDR3 spans 14 amino acids. The entire variable domain, with the rest obtained from reference TRBV5-4 and TRBJ1-2, is as follows: ETGVTQSPTHLIKTRGQQVTLRCSSQSGHNTVSWYQQALGQGPQFIFQYYREEENGRGNFPPRFSGLQFPNYSSELNVNALELDDSALYLCASSSTGGVYGYTFGSGTRLTVV.

This chain links TRBV7-9 with TRBJ2-7, with 7 positions matching TRBD1. CDR1 is SEHNR and CDR2 is FQNEAQ in the germline V gene (reference sequence). Trimming cost V 6 bases and J 6 bases; bases outside gene matches: 14. The CDR3 sequence is 15 residues long. CDR3 in amino acids: CASRGQGTETSEQYF. DNA of the CDR3: TGTGCCAGCAGGGGCCAAGGGACAGAAACTTCCGAGCAGTACTTC.

The rearrangement joins TRBV10-3 to TRBJ2-7; 7 nucleotides agree with TRBD2. Germline values: CDR1 ENHRY, CDR2 SYGVKD. The CDR3 covers 15 residues. J was trimmed by 2 bases and V by 4 bases; bases with no gene match: 8. Written as DNA, the CDR3 is TGTGCCATCAGTGGGCGGGCTAGCGGCGCCTACGAGCAGTACTTC. Encoded protein: CAISGRASGAYEQYF.

This clone was counted a few times. The chain is built from TRBV10-3 and TRBJ1-1, with unresolved D. Germline CDR1 reads ENHRY; CDR2 reads SYGVKD. Trimming cost V 7 bases and J 1 base, with 13 bases left between them. The CDR3 has 14 amino acids. The CDR3 is CAITRDGTNTEAFF. CDR3 sequence (DNA): TGTGCCATCACTAGAGACGGAACGAACACTGAAGCTTTCTTT.

The chain joins TRBV11-2 to TRBJ2-7; D is ambiguous. CDR3 length: 11 residues. V gave up 5 bases and J gave up 2 bases, with 4 bases separating them. CDR1 SGHAT and CDR2 FQNNGV come from the germline V gene. The CDR3, as DNA: TGTGCCAGCAGCATTACCTACGAGCAGTACTTC. Protein sequence: CASSITYEQYF.

This chain joins TRBV6-5 and TRBJ2-7; D not resolved. V lost 4 bases, J lost 6 bases, and 16 bases lay in between. Germline V gene sequence: CDR1 MNHEY, CDR2 SVGAGI. CDR3 length equals 14 residues. CDR3 region: CASSLTPRGSEQYF. CDR3 bases: TGTGCCAGCAGTTTGACCCCACGAGGTAGCGAGCAGTACTTC.

This sequence joins TRBV28 and TRBJ1-2; 10 bases agree with TRBD1. CDR3 length equals 14 residues. The germline V gene encodes CDR1 MDHEN and CDR2 SYDVKM. Trimming at V came to 3 bases and at J to 4 bases, leaving 2 bases not matched to a gene. CDR3 in DNA: TGTGCCAGCAGTTTCAGGGACAGGGGCTATGGCTACACCTTC. It codes for CASSFRDRGYGYTF.

The V and J genes are TRBV7-9 and TRBJ1-5; 12 nucleotides align to TRBD1. The CDR3 is 17 residues long. With V trimmed by 3 bases and J by 3 bases, 6 bases remained unmatched. Germline V lookup: CDR1 SEHNR, CDR2 FQNEAQ (reference sequence). CDR3 coding DNA: TGTGCCAGCAGCTTCCCAGGGACAGGGGGCGTCAATCAGCCCCAGCATTTT. It encodes CASSFPGTGGVNQPQHF.

The chain carries TRBV19 and TRBJ1-2; no firm D call. CDR1 LNHDA and CDR2 SQIVND come from the germline V gene (reference sequence). Trimming cost V 3 bases and J 5 bases, with 13 bases left between them. The CDR3 has 14 amino acids. The CDR3 spells CASSMSASAYGYTF. Written as DNA, the CDR3 is TGTGCCAGTAGTATGAGTGCCAGCGCATATGGCTACACCTTC. Filled out from reference TRBV19 and TRBJ1-2, the complete variable domain reads DGGITQSPKYLFRKEGQNVTLSCEQNLNHDAMYWYRQDPGQGLRLIYYSQIVNDFQKGDIAEGYSVSREKKESFPLTVTSAQKNPTAFYLCASSMSASAYGYTFGSGTRLTVV.

The chain links TRBV25-1 to TRBJ1-2; D is uncertain. Trimming left V 3 bases short and J 0 bases short, with 2 bases between. This CDR3 spans 12 amino acids. Looked up from germline, CDR1 is MGHDK and CDR2 is SYGVNS. CDR3 sequence reads: CASSDTNYGYTF. For the CDR3, the DNA is TGTGCCAGCAGTGACACTAACTATGGCTACACCTTC.